What follows describes a single T cell receptor (beta chain). The CDR3 consists of 14 residues. Trimming stripped 3 bases from V and 7 bases from J, with 13 bases between. From germline, CDR1 is MDHEN and CDR2 SYDVKM. A single record per CDR3 protein comes from TCRdb applying MiXCR to the RT-PCR reads. The sample holds about 680,000 distinct CDR3 sequences; about 14% are singletons and the top ten take 3% to 4.5%. This clonotype originated in a female donor in good health, serving as a healthy control. The chain couples TRBV28 to TRBJ1-5, with D possibly TRBD1 on 5 matching bases. The sample was memory CD4+ T cells from blood. The DNA for the CDR3 is TGTGCCAGCAGTTTTCAGGGTGGGTGGCAGCCCCAGCATTTT. Translated, it gives CASSFQGGWQPQHF.